The rows below give T cell receptor beta chains drawn from one sample of a study of blood T cell repertoires in COVID-19. The table came from immunoSEQ multiplex PCR; TCRdb's copy has only in-frame clones and leaves some out. Of a few hundred thousand clones in the sample, 75% to 90% were seen once. Sequences were obtained from peripheral blood. The receptor source for this set is a woman between 18 and 29 years old with acute or convalescent COVID-19. The conserved cysteine and the conserved F or W are not part of the CDR3 here.

j_call	cdr3_length	v_call	cdr3_aa
TRBJ2-3	14	TRBV19	ASSISTSGGTDTQY
TRBJ2-7	13	TRBV28	ASSLNSRPSYEQY
TRBJ2-7	12	TRBV5-6	ASSLSGGTYEQY
TRBJ2-3	13	TRBV7-9	ASSFGGDSTDTQY
TRBJ1-2	12	TRBV6-5	ASSSSVRGNGYT
TRBJ1-5	12	TRBV30	AWRLTGPNQPQH
TRBJ1-2	11	TRBV5-6	ASYSVGYYGYT
TRBJ1-2	14	TRBV15	ATSREMRTGFYGYT
TRBJ2-1	12	TRBV7-3	ASSSTSGSFVQF
TRBJ2-7	12	TRBV11-1	ASSFGTGNYEQY
TRBJ1-1	11	TRBV12-5	ASVQGLNTEAF
TRBJ1-1	13	TRBV6-5	ASSPPGGQVTEAF
TRBJ2-7	12	TRBV19	ASSEKRGGREQY
TRBJ1-1	14	TRBV19	ASSLNRGPMNTEAF
TRBJ1-2	16	TRBV7-8	ASSLAVTGGDVNYGYT
TRBJ2-3	13	TRBV11-3	ASSFYPGDTDTQY
TRBJ2-7	12	TRBV4-1	ASSQESGRAEQY
TRBJ1-1	13	TRBV6-5	ASRRGGQGNTEAF